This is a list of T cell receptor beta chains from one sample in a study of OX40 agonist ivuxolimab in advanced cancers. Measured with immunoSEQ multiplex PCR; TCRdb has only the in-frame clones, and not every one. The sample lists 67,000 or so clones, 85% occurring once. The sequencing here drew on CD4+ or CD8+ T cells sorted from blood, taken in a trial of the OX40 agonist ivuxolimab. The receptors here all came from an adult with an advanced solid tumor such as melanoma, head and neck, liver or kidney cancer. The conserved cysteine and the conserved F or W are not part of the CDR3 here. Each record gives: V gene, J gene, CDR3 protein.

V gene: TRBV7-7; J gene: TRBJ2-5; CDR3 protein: ASSARMEETQY
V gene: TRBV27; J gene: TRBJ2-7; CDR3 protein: ASSPQDREGEQY
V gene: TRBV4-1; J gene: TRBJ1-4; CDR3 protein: ASSQDPGTTVGELF
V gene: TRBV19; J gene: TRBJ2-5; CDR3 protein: ASSIGTVQETQY
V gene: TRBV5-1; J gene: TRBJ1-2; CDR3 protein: ASSLASNYGYT
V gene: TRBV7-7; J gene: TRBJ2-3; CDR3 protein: ASSLDRVTDTQY
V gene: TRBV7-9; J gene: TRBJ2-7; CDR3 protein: ASSLRASGEDYEQY
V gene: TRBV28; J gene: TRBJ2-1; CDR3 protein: ASSLGGHRRGEQF
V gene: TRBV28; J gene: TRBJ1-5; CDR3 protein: ASRDRHLNQPQH
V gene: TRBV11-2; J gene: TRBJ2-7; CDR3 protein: ASSSRDVTYEQY
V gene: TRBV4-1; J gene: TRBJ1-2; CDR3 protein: ASSQDERTDYGYT
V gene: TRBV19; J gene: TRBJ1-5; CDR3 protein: ASSRTSSSNQPQH
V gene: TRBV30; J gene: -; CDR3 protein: AWAFGGGTEQY
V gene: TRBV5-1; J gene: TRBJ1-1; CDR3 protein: ASRARVITEAF
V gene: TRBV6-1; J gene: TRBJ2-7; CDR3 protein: ASSEGLAGGDGIEQY
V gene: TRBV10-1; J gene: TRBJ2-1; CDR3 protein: ASATSGRILEQF
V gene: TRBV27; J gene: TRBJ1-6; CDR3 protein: ASSLMVNSPLH
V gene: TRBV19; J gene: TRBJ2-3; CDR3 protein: ASSLGLAVGTDTQY
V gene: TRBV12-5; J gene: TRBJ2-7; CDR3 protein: ASGPGTGVRYEQY
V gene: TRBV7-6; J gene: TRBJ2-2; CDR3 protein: ASSSIRGPRVLELF
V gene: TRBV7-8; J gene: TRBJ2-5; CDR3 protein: ASSFVTQETQY
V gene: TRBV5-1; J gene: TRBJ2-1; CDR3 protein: ASSLLGTGATNEQF
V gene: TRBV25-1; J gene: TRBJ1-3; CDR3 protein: ASTAGVAGNTIY
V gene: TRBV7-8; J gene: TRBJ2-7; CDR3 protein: ASSTTGSSIEQY
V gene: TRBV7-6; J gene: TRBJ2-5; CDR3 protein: ASGLRREGRGETQY
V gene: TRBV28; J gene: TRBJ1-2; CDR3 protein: ATRSGFYYGYT
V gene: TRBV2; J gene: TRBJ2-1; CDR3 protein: ASRLAGGSYNEQF
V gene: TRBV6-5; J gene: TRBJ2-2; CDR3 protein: ASSYSTLGNTGELF
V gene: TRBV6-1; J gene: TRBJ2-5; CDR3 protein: ASRSSGEETQY
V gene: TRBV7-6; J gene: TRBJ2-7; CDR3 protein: ASSLATGFFYEQY
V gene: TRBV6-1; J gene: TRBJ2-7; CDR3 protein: ASSGGTASSYEQY
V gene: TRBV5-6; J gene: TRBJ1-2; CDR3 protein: ASSLYRGYGYT
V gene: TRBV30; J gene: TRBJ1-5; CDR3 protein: AWSSGVSQPQH
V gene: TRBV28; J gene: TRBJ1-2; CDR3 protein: ASNPGSPTWFDGYT
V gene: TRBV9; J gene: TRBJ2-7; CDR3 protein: ASSVAAHAPRDEQY
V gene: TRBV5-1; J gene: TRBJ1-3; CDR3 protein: ASSPLPFDSGNTIY
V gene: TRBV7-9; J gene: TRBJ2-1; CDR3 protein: ASSLALTAVDEQF
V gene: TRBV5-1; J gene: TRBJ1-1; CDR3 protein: ASSIDRGNTEAF
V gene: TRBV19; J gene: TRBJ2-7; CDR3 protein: ASSIRGSGLAVYEQY
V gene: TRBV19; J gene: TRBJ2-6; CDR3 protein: ASSIWGGGANVLT
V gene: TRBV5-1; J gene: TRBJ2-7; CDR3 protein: ASSLYDEQY
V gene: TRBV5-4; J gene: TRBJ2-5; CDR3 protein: ASSKRVEETQY
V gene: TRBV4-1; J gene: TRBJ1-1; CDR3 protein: ASSQGPGANTEAF
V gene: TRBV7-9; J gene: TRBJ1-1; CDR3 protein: ASSLSELNTEAF
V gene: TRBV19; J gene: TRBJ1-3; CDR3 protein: ASSSLGQASGNTIY
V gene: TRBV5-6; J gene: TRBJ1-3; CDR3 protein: ASSLVTGESGNTIY
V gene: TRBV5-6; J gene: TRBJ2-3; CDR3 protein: ASSLVGTSGTDTQY
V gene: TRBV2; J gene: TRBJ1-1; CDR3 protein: ASRSGEAF
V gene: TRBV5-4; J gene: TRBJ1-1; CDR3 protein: ASSGGPGHLTEAF
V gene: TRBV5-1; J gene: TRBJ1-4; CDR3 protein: ASSLLQGNEKLF